These T cell receptor beta chains were read from a single sample in a study of OX40 agonist ivuxolimab in advanced cancers. Here immunoSEQ multiplex PCR was the method, and the copy in TCRdb shows in-frame clones only, minus some. The data hold approximately 90,000 clones, with around 88% observed a single time. The sample consisted of CD4+ or CD8+ T cells sorted from blood, taken in a trial of the OX40 agonist ivuxolimab. These receptors all come from an adult with an advanced solid tumor such as melanoma, head and neck, liver or kidney cancer. The CDR3 runs from the conserved cysteine through the conserved F or W. Each record gives: D gene, V gene, clone size, J gene, CDR3 protein, CDR3 DNA. D genes are given only for firm matches. Expanded clones get a size class; other rows say once, few or many, or leave the size out.

d_gene: NA
v_gene: TRBV19
abundance: NA
j_gene: TRBJ1-5
CDR3aa: CASSWGVNQPQHF
CDR3nt: TGTGCCAGTAGTTGGGGGGTCAATCAGCCCCAGCATTTT

d_gene: TRBD1
v_gene: TRBV4-3
abundance: NA
j_gene: TRBJ1-2
CDR3aa: CASSQERDRGLGYTF
CDR3nt: TGCGCCAGCAGCCAAGAGCGCGACAGGGGCCTTGGCTACACCTTC

d_gene: NA
v_gene: TRBV4-2
abundance: NA
j_gene: TRBJ2-3
CDR3aa: CASSQARTGITDTQYF
CDR3nt: TGTGCCAGCAGCCAAGCGAGGACGGGGATCACAGATACGCAGTATTTT

d_gene: TRBD1
v_gene: TRBV7-2
abundance: NA
j_gene: TRBJ1-1
CDR3aa: CASSRQGNTEAFF
CDR3nt: TGTGCCAGCAGCCGACAGGGGAACACTGAAGCTTTCTTT

d_gene: NA
v_gene: TRBV6-1
abundance: few
j_gene: TRBJ2-1
CDR3aa: CASRRSSGFYNEQFF
CDR3nt: TGTGCCAGCAGAAGGTCGTCCGGGTTCTACAATGAGCAGTTCTTC

d_gene: NA
v_gene: TRBV7-2
abundance: NA
j_gene: TRBJ2-2
CDR3aa: CASSLSWGTGELFF
CDR3nt: TGTGCCAGCAGCTTATCATGGGGGACCGGGGAGCTGTTTTTT

d_gene: TRBD1
v_gene: TRBV2
abundance: NA
j_gene: TRBJ1-1
CDR3aa: CASRTDRSNTEAFF
CDR3nt: TGTGCCAGCAGGACGGACAGGTCGAACACTGAAGCTTTCTTT

d_gene: TRBD1
v_gene: TRBV7-9
abundance: few
j_gene: TRBJ1-5
CDR3aa: CASSSGQPNQPQHF
CDR3nt: TGTGCCAGCAGCTCGGGACAGCCGAATCAGCCCCAGCATTTT

d_gene: TRBD2
v_gene: TRBV15
abundance: NA
j_gene: TRBJ2-5
CDR3aa: CATSGGGDRETQYF
CDR3nt: TGTGCCACCAGCGGCGGGGGGGATCGGGAGACCCAGTACTTC

d_gene: NA
v_gene: TRBV7-9
abundance: NA
j_gene: TRBJ1-1
CDR3aa: CASSLAGRMNTEAFF
CDR3nt: TGTGCCAGCAGCTTAGCGGGACGGATGAACACTGAAGCTTTCTTT

d_gene: TRBD1
v_gene: TRBV25-1
abundance: NA
j_gene: TRBJ2-7
CDR3aa: CASTWDRFPYEQYF
CDR3nt: TGTGCCAGCACCTGGGACAGGTTCCCCTACGAGCAGTACTTC

d_gene: NA
v_gene: TRBV9
abundance: NA
j_gene: TRBJ2-2
CDR3aa: CASSVVSPGELFF
CDR3nt: TGTGCCAGCAGCGTAGTGAGTCCGGGGGAGCTGTTTTTT

d_gene: TRBD1
v_gene: TRBV6-5
abundance: NA
j_gene: TRBJ1-2
CDR3aa: CASRVDRNYGYTF
CDR3nt: TGTGCCAGCAGGGTGGACAGGAACTATGGCTACACCTTC

d_gene: NA
v_gene: TRBV5-1
abundance: few
j_gene: TRBJ2-7
CDR3aa: CASSGGAESYEQYF
CDR3nt: TGCGCCAGCAGCGGGGGAGCGGAGTCCTACGAGCAGTACTTC

d_gene: NA
v_gene: TRBV20-1
abundance: NA
j_gene: TRBJ1-2
CDR3aa: CSAYGYTF
CDR3nt: TGCAGTGCTTATGGCTACACCTTC

d_gene: NA
v_gene: TRBV6-1
abundance: NA
j_gene: TRBJ1-5
CDR3aa: CASSERSNQPQHF
CDR3nt: TGTGCCAGCAGTGAACGCAGCAATCAGCCCCAGCATTTT